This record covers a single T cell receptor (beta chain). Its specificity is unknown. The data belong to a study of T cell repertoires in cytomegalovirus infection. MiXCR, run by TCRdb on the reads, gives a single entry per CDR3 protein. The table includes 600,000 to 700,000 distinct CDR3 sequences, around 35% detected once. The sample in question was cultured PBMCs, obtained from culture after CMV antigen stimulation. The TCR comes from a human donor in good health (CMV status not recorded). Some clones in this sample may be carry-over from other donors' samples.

This chain's CDR3 is CASSLSGANSPLHF. CDR3 nucleotide sequence: TGTGCCAGCAGCCTCTCAGGGGCCAATTCACCCCTCCACTTT. This sequence joins TRBV4-2 and TRBJ1-6; maybe TRBD1 (6 bases). The CDR3 loop spans 14 amino acids. Looked up from germline, CDR1 is LGHNA and CDR2 is YNFKEQ. V was clipped by 4 bases and J by 7 bases, with 11 bases between them.